This TCR beta chain derives from a study of spatial heterogeneity in lung cancer. TCRdb itself ran the 5' RACE reads through MiXCR, one entry per CDR3 protein. The sample includes about 1,100 distinct CDR3 sequences, about a sixth of them seen just once. Study observations and caveats: Within tumors, counts of expanded alpha and beta TCRs tracked tumor mutation counts.

Worth noting for this clonotype: Its antigen is still unknown. This beta chain is a stray read from a library made for alpha chains; its abundance is not meaningful.

Noted time point: sample taken at primary tumor resection. The junction had 4 bases not matched to a gene; V was cut back by 2 bases and J by 6 bases. This CDR3 is built from 14 residues. CDR1 is MNHEY and CDR2 is SMNVEV in the germline V gene (reference sequence). The source was lung tumor tissue, collected at surgery. This sequence originates from a female donor with early-stage non-small cell lung cancer. The rearrangement links TRBV27 to TRBJ1-1, with 9 bases that match TRBD1. The CDR3 DNA follows: TGTGCCAGCAGTTTAAGGGGACAGGGCTCTGAAGCTTTCTTT. Its protein product is CASSLRGQGSEAFF.